Listed here are 26 T cell receptor beta chains from one sample, sequenced in a study of OX40 agonist ivuxolimab in advanced cancers. Clones were read by immunoSEQ multiplex PCR, and TCRdb kept only the in-frame ones, dropping some. The sample carries approximately 82,000 clones, around 78% recorded once. The material sequenced was CD4+ or CD8+ T cells sorted from blood, taken in a trial of the OX40 agonist ivuxolimab. These receptors all come from an adult with an advanced solid tumor such as melanoma, head and neck, liver or kidney cancer.

A single count supports this clone. The chain uses TRBV27 and TRBJ1-3; the D gene is possibly TRBD1 (5 bases). Looked up from germline, CDR1 is MNHEY and CDR2 is SMNVEV (reference sequence). The CDR3 spans 15 residues. In nucleotides, the CDR3 is TGTCCTCCCCCAACGGACACCCCGAGCAGAAACACCATATATTTT. It yields the protein CPPPTDTPSRNTIYF.

The chain joins TRBV6-6 to TRBJ2-7, with a tentative D call TRBD2 (5 bases). This CDR3 is built from 15 residues. The germline V and J ends were trimmed by 0 bases and 3 bases, with 12 bases remaining between them. Germline V gene data show CDR1 as MNHNY and CDR2 as SVGAGI (reference sequence). CDR3 sequence (DNA): TGTGCCAGCAGTTACTCGAACGGACGGGACTACGAGCAGTACTTC. Protein: CASSYSNGRDYEQYF.

The V call is TRBV7-2, the J call TRBJ2-5; 7 bases line up with TRBD1. Germline CDR1 is SGHTA and CDR2 is FQGNSA. The CDR3 contains 15 residues. J lost 11 bases, V lost 4 bases, and 16 bases had no gene match. The CDR3 is CASSSTLTGPKEQYF. The CDR3 region has the DNA TGTGCCAGCAGCTCCACACTGACAGGGCCCAAGGAGCAGTACTTC.

This clone was seen only once. The gene calls are TRBV5-1 and TRBJ1-6; 9 bases are shared with TRBD1. In germline, CDR1 is SGHRS, CDR2 YFSETQ. V was pared by 10 bases and J by 9 bases, with 8 bases of the junction left unmatched. The CDR3 consists of 13 residues. CDR3 bases: TGCGCCGGCCGGGACAGGGAGGGTTCACCCCTCCACTTT. Amino acids: CAGRDREGSPLHF.

The rearrangement joins TRBV7-3 to TRBJ1-2, with D hard to call. The V end was cut by 5 bases, the J end by 8 bases, with 18 bases between. Germline lookup yields CDR1 SGHTA and CDR2 FQGTGA. This CDR3 contains 14 residues. CDR3 nucleotide sequence: TGTGCCAGCAGCAACTCCGGGCTCAAAACCGGCTACACCTTC. Protein product: CASSNSGLKTGYTF.

The V call is TRBV7-2, the J call TRBJ1-4, with unresolved D. The CDR3 totals 15 residues. CDR1 and CDR2 (germline): SGHTA, FQGNSA. Deletions cut 4 bases from V and 8 bases from J, with 17 bases between. The CDR3 here is CASSSGRSEGEKLFF. CDR3 bases: TGTGCCAGCAGCTCCGGGAGGTCCGAGGGAGAAAAACTGTTTTTT.

This clone was detected a few times. V usage is TRBV5-1 and J usage is TRBJ1-5; 7 bases line up with TRBD1. The CDR3 loop spans 15 amino acids. Germline-derived CDR1 and CDR2 are SGHRS and YFSETQ. Trimming removed 1 base from V and 6 bases from J; junction bases left unmatched: 7. CDR3 protein: CASSLSGQWAQPQHF. The DNA for the CDR3 is TGCGCCAGCAGCTTGTCGGGACAGTGGGCTCAGCCCCAGCATTTT.

The rearrangement joins TRBV7-2 to TRBJ2-7; D might be TRBD1 (6 bases). The CDR3 is made up of 12 amino acids. V lost 5 bases to trimming and J lost 6 bases, with 11 bases between them. Germline CDR1 reads SGHTA; CDR2 reads FQGNSA. The CDR3 sequence is CASSPQGSEQYF. In nucleotides, the CDR3 is TGTGCCAGCAGCCCCCAGGGGAGCGAGCAGTACTTC.

The chain joins TRBV7-6 to TRBJ2-2; 8 bases fit TRBD1. The CDR3 runs to 15 residues. Trimming took 6 bases from V and 10 from J; bases not matched to a gene: 13. In germline, CDR1 is SGHVS, CDR2 FNYEAQ. As DNA, the CDR3 is TGTGCCAGCAGTTCACCTAATCCAGGGGGCGCGGAGCTGTTTTTT. The encoded protein is CASSSPNPGGAELFF.

This clone has only one observation. The junction and the germline gene differ at one end; a read error may be behind it. The J gene is TRBJ2-1, the V gene TRBV19; the D call may be TRBD1 or TRBD2 (5 bases each). The CDR3 totals 15 residues. Germline loops: CDR1 LNHDA, CDR2 SQIVND (reference sequence). The CDR3 bases are TGTGCCAGTAGTCTAGAGGGACCCCCAAGCAATGAGCAGTTCTTC. Protein sequence: CASSLEGPPSNEQFF.

This chain joins TRBV5-4 and TRBJ2-1; 8 bases match TRBD2. The CDR3 runs to 16 residues. V lost 4 bases, J lost 3 bases, and 9 bases stayed unmatched. Germline lookup yields CDR1 SGHNT and CDR2 YYREEE (reference sequence). CDR3 protein: CASSSYSGGHYNEQFF. The CDR3 DNA is TGTGCCAGCAGCAGTTACAGCGGGGGCCACTACAATGAGCAGTTCTTC.

The chain carries TRBV5-4 and TRBJ2-5; D may be TRBD2 (6 bases). CDR3 length: 13 residues. Trimming pared 2 bases from V and 6 bases from J, leaving 11 bases between. The V gene's germline CDR1 is SGHNT and CDR2 YYREEE (reference sequence). Here the CDR3 reads CASSLPGEKTQYF. CDR3 sequence (DNA): TGTGCCAGCAGCTTACCGGGGGAGAAGACCCAGTACTTC.

V gene TRBV6-1 combines with J gene TRBJ2-1, with no clear D. The CDR3 is 12 residues long. Trimming removed 4 bases at V and 6 bases at J, with 7 bases between. The germline V gene encodes CDR1 MNHNS and CDR2 SASEGT. In DNA, the CDR3 is TGTGCCAGCAGTGTCCCGGTCAATGAGCAGTTCTTC. This sequence encodes CASSVPVNEQFF.

This clone was recorded once. The chain combines TRBV7-9 with TRBJ2-5; 7 bases match TRBD2. J gave up 3 bases and V 5 bases, and 9 bases lay outside the gene matches. The CDR3 contains 15 residues. CDR1 and CDR2 (germline): SEHNR, FQNEAQ (reference sequence). CDR3 DNA sequence: TGTGCCAGCAGCCACCACGGGACTACTGAAGAGACCCAGTACTTC. This translates into CASSHHGTTEETQYF.

The chain uses TRBV7-7 and TRBJ2-3, with D perhaps assigned TRBD1 or TRBD2 (6 bases each). Germline CDR1 and CDR2: SSHAT and FNYEAQ (reference sequence). The length of the CDR3 is 13 residues. V lost 5 bases to trimming and J lost 7 bases, with 13 bases between them. CDR3 DNA sequence: TGTGCCAGCAGCCCTTTAGGGGGGAATACGCAGTATTTT. Translated, it gives CASSPLGGNTQYF.

The V gene is TRBV6-5, the J gene TRBJ1-1; no clear D gene. V was cut by 5 bases and J by 6 bases, with 13 bases left in between. CDR3 length equals 13 residues. CDR1 and CDR2 from the germline V gene are MNHEY and SVGAGI. The CDR3 sequence is CASSRRSSSEAFF. CDR3 bases: TGTGCCAGCAGTCGACGCTCTAGTTCTGAAGCTTTCTTT.

V is TRBV27 and J is TRBJ2-1; TRBD1 aligns across 12 bases. The CDR3 covers 15 residues. After removal of 4 bases from V and 9 bases from J, the junction contained 7 bases not matched to a gene. The V gene's germline CDR1 is MNHEY and CDR2 SMNVEV (reference sequence). This CDR3 is CASSSGTGGRGEQFF. The CDR3 DNA follows: TGTGCCAGCAGTTCGGGGACAGGGGGCCGGGGTGAGCAGTTCTTC.

Note on this clone: At the DNA level, this CDR3 is encoded by other sequences in the same sample as well. The DNA of the CDR3 is TGTGCCAGCAGCCGCGGAACTAATGAAAAACTGTTTTTT. Protein: CASSRGTNEKLFF. J is TRBJ1-4 and V is TRBV11-2; D is unclear. V lost 5 bases to trimming and J lost 1 base, with 5 bases between them. CDR1 SGHAT and CDR2 FQNNGV come from the germline V gene. The CDR3 has 13 amino acids.

The V call is TRBV11-2, the J call TRBJ2-7; 9 nucleotides align to TRBD1. The trim removed 2 bases at V and 11 bases at J, leaving 10 bases unmatched. The V gene's germline CDR1 is SGHAT and CDR2 FQNNGV. The CDR3 is made up of 14 amino acids. The CDR3 DNA is TGTGCCAGCAGCTTAACCCGGGACAGGGTGGACGAGTACTTC. Translation: CASSLTRDRVDEYF.

This clone was recorded a few times. V is TRBV19 and J is TRBJ2-7; 7 bases are a match to TRBD1. This CDR3 has 11 residues. The germline CDR1 and CDR2 sequences are LNHDA and SQIVND (reference sequence). The V and J ends lost 8 bases and 6 bases, in that order; junction bases with no gene match: 4. CDR3 sequence reads: CASGPGGEQYF. The CDR3 DNA reads TGTGCCAGTGGCCCAGGGGGCGAGCAGTACTTC.

This chain uses TRBV21-1 with TRBJ2-1; the table's D call of TRBD1 was not tested on the DNA. TRBV21-1 is flagged as a pseudogene. The CDR3 has 20 amino acids. CDR3 residues: CASSKVRDRGLSFSYNEQFF. The CDR3, as DNA: TGTGCCAGCAGCAAAGTGAGGGACAGGGGGCTAAGTTTTAGCTACAATGAGCAGTTCTTC.

CDR3 sequence: CASTDDTYQPQHF. The CDR3 coding sequence is TGTGCCAGCACCGATGACACTTATCAGCCCCAGCATTTT. The chain is built from TRBV7-2 and TRBJ1-5; no reliable D call. CDR3 size: 13 residues. Germline loops: CDR1 SGHTA, CDR2 FQGNSA. V was cut by 7 bases and J by 5 bases, with 12 bases left in between.

This clone appeared once. The CDR3 sequence: CASSQVGAGGREPAFF. The DNA for the CDR3 is TGCGCCAGCAGCCAAGTCGGTGCTGGGGGAAGGGAGCCAGCTTTCTTT. V gene TRBV4-1 combines with J gene TRBJ1-1; a weak D match, TRBD1 (5 bases). From germline, CDR1 is MGHRA and CDR2 YSYEKL. V was clipped by 1 base and J by 10 bases, with 22 bases between them. This CDR3 region has 16 residues.

The chain joins TRBV7-2 to TRBJ1-6; D gene ambiguous. The CDR3 is made up of 13 amino acids. CDR1 and CDR2 (germline): SGHTA, FQGNSA. V was cut by 6 bases and J by 10 bases, with 13 bases left in between. CDR3 sequence (DNA): TGTGCCAGCAGGGGCACAGTCGGATCACCCCTCCACTTT. This gives the protein CASRGTVGSPLHF.

The count of this clone is one. The chain joins TRBV30 to TRBJ1-2; TRBD1 is a possible D gene (6 bases). Germline CDR1 reads GTSNPN; CDR2 reads SVGIG (reference sequence). This CDR3 has 12 amino acids. V was cut by 5 bases and J by 5 bases, with 12 bases left in between. The CDR3 loop is CAWRSRGYGYTF. The CDR3 nucleotides are TGTGCCTGGCGGTCAAGGGGGTATGGCTACACCTTC.

V gene TRBV4-1 combines with J gene TRBJ1-3, with D maybe TRBD1 (6 bases). V lost 0 bases to trimming and J lost 4 bases, with 16 bases between them. Germline V gene sequence: CDR1 MGHRA, CDR2 YSYEKL. This CDR3 is 17 amino acids long. The CDR3 DNA sequence: TGCGCCAGCAGCCAAGAGCGGGGGGCATGGCAAGGAAACACCATATATTTT. Residues: CASSQERGAWQGNTIYF.